What follows are 23 T cell receptor beta chains derived from one specimen sequenced in a study of glioma-infiltrating T cells. TCR alpha and beta CDR3 regions were amplified from RNA using iRepertoire nested multiplex PCR. TCRdb passed the multiplex PCR reads through MiXCR, listing each CDR3 protein once. The top ten clones hold roughly 29% of a sample with about 130,000 distinct CDR3 sequences, around 23% of them seen once. The sequencing sample was made of glioma tissue, nonneoplastic brain tissue, or PBMCs (not recorded which). These receptors were collected from a human donor with low-grade glioma or glioblastoma, undergoing nonglioma brain surgery, or in good health (not recorded which).

This clonotype was seen more than once but under ten times. CDR3 sequence: CASSLLPPGQAYNSPLHF. The CDR3 nucleotides read TGTGCCAGCAGTCTCCTTCCGCCGGGACAGGCCTATAATTCACCCCTCCACTTT. The chain couples TRBV7-3 to TRBJ1-6, with 8 positions matching TRBD1. Germline values: CDR1 SGHTA, CDR2 FQGTGA. Losses at the gene ends were 6 bases for V and 2 bases for J; bases not matched to a gene: 12. The CDR3 consists of 18 residues.

The chain recombines TRBV29-1 with TRBJ2-7; tentative D call: TRBD1 (6 bases). Germline loops: CDR1 SQVTM, CDR2 ANQGSEA. This CDR3 is built from 11 residues. The V and J ends lost 5 bases and 2 bases respectively, with 7 bases between them. CDR3: CSVRTAYEQYV. The CDR3 bases are TGCAGCGTTCGGACAGCCTACGAGCAGTACGTC.

This clonotype has only a few counts. V is TRBV7-9 and J is TRBJ1-2; the D gene is possibly TRBD1 (6 bases). CDR1 and CDR2 from the germline V gene are SEHNR and FQNEAQ (reference sequence). The CDR3 is 13 amino acids. V gave up 4 bases and J gave up 8 bases, with 14 bases separating them. CDR3 amino acids: CASSSLRGDGYTF. DNA for the CDR3: TGTGCCAGCAGCTCTCTCAGGGGTGACGGCTACACCTTC.

The chain is built from TRBV28 and TRBJ1-6; 7 nucleotides agree with TRBD1. This CDR3 has 17 residues. Trimming cost V 5 bases and J 4 bases; bases outside gene matches: 11. CDR1 and CDR2 from the germline V gene are MDHEN and SYDVKM. The CDR3 loop reads CASSMTGNGEYNSPLHF. CDR3 sequence (DNA): TGTGCCAGCAGTATGACAGGGAACGGAGAATATAATTCACCCCTCCACTTT.

The chain uses TRBV6-5 and TRBJ1-2, with D maybe TRBD1 (5 bases). This CDR3 is built from 15 residues. The germline gives CDR1 MNHEY, CDR2 SVGAGI. V lost 0 bases and J 8 bases, leaving 16 bases between the germline ends. The CDR3: CASSYSGQGAVGYTF. The CDR3 DNA is TGTGCCAGCAGTTACTCGGGGCAGGGAGCAGTGGGCTACACCTTC.

This clonotype was recorded at least ten times. The J gene is TRBJ1-4, the V gene TRBV6-6; D not certain. The V and J ends lost 1 base and 0 bases respectively, with 6 bases between them. CDR1 is MNHNY and CDR2 is SVGAGI in the germline V gene (reference sequence). The CDR3 contains 15 residues. CDR3 sequence: CASSYYGPTNEKLFF. CDR3 in DNA: TGTGCCAGCAGTTACTACGGGCCAACTAATGAAAAACTGTTTTTT.

This clonotype occurred many times. The CDR3 loop is CASSESSGQPQETQYF. CDR3 bases: TGTGCCAGCAGTGAATCATCGGGACAGCCCCAAGAGACCCAGTACTTC. The chain recombines TRBV25-1 with TRBJ2-5; 7 nucleotides line up with TRBD1. The CDR3 is made up of 16 amino acids. Germline assignment: CDR1 MGHDK and CDR2 SYGVNS. The junction had 6 bases not matched to a gene; V was cut back by 1 base and J by 1 base.

This clonotype showed up just a few times. V gene TRBV12-3 or TRBV12-4 combines with J gene TRBJ2-3; tentatively, D is TRBD1 (5 bases). The CDR3 sequence is 13 residues long. V lost 4 bases, J lost 5 bases, and 10 bases lay in between. DNA of the CDR3: TGTGCCAGCAGTTCCCGGACAATAGATACGCAGTATTTT. Translating it yields CASSSRTIDTQYF.

As regards this clonotype: A read error may be the cause here, since a much bigger clone is one base away. This chain uses TRBV6-2 or TRBV6-3 with TRBJ2-3; D unresolved. CDR3 length equals 13 residues. Trimming pared 6 bases from V and 4 bases from J, leaving 11 bases between. Germline values: CDR1 MNHEY, CDR2 SVGEGT. The CDR3 nucleotides read TGTGCCAGCAGCCACATTGGCGCAGATACGCAGTATTTT. Its translation: CASSHIGADTQYF.

The rearrangement links TRBV9 to TRBJ2-3; 9 bases align to TRBD2. There are 17 residues in the CDR3. Looked up from germline, CDR1 is SGDLS and CDR2 is YYNGEE. The junction had 9 bases not matched to a gene; V was cut back by 4 bases and J by 0 bases. Here the CDR3 reads CASSLRDSGGSTDTQYF. In DNA, the CDR3 is TGTGCCAGCAGCCTAAGAGATAGCGGGGGAAGCACAGATACGCAGTATTTT.

This clonotype was observed a handful of times. This sequence joins TRBV7-2 and TRBJ2-7; a possible D gene is TRBD1 (5 bases). This CDR3 has 13 amino acids. CDR1 and CDR2 (germline): SGHTA, FQGNSA. V lost 1 base, J lost 3 bases, and 7 bases lay in between. The chain's CDR3 is CASSLGQFYEQYV. The DNA of the CDR3 is TGTGCCAGCAGCTTAGGACAGTTCTACGAGCAGTACGTC.

As for this clonotype: This clone may be a read error of a much larger clone one base away. This chain joins TRBV28 and TRBJ1-5, with D possibly matching TRBD1 (5 bases). Germline V gene data show CDR1 as MDHEN and CDR2 as SYDVKM. Trimming cost V 4 bases and J 3 bases, with 19 bases left between them. CDR3 length: 17 amino acids. This chain's CDR3 is CASSWGEFRHINQPQHF. CDR3 in DNA: TGTGCCAGCAGTTGGGGGGAATTCCGACATATCAATCAGCCCCAGCATTTT.

At least ten counts were recorded for this clonotype. This rearrangement joins TRBV6-1 to TRBJ2-3, with 8 bases identical to TRBD1. CDR3 length: 14 amino acids. J gave up 1 base and V 7 bases, and 4 bases lay outside the gene matches. Germline CDR1 reads MNHNS; CDR2 reads SASEGT. As DNA, the CDR3 is TGTGCCAGCACCGGACAGGGAGGCACAGATACGCAGTATTTT. It is translated as CASTGQGGTDTQYF.

This clonotype was counted between two and nine times. The rearrangement links TRBV7-9 to TRBJ2-3; D unclear. V dropped 4 bases and J dropped 0 bases, with 17 bases sitting between them. The V gene's germline CDR1 is SEHNR and CDR2 FQNEAQ (reference sequence). The CDR3 length is 17 residues. The CDR3 spells CASSSGRDTTSTDTQYF. CDR3 sequence (DNA): TGTGCCAGCAGCTCAGGACGCGACACAACTAGCACAGATACGCAGTATTTT.

This clonotype has only a few counts. This sequence joins TRBV24-1 and TRBJ1-1, with D possibly matching TRBD1 (5 bases). Trimming removed 7 bases from V and 0 bases from J, with 11 bases in between. This CDR3 spans 14 amino acids. Germline lookup yields CDR1 KGHDR and CDR2 SFDVKD. The chain's CDR3 is CATRRDGLNTEAFF. The CDR3 coding sequence is TGTGCCACCAGGCGGGACGGCCTGAACACTGAAGCTTTCTTT.

This clonotype appeared many times. The rearrangement uses TRBV4-1 and TRBJ1-1; D unresolved. V lost 2 bases, J lost 0 bases, and 7 bases lay in between. CDR1 is MGHRA, CDR2 YSYEKL, per germline. This CDR3 comprises 14 residues. CDR3 sequence: CASSQSPVNTEAFF. The CDR3 nucleotides are TGCGCCAGCAGCCAATCGCCGGTGAACACTGAAGCTTTCTTT.

This clonotype has just a few counts. V and J are TRBV4-1 and TRBJ1-1, with D possibly matching TRBD1 (6 bases). The V gene's germline CDR1 is MGHRA and CDR2 YSYEKL. The CDR3 sequence is 16 residues long. Trimming stripped 4 bases from V and 5 bases from J, with 20 bases between. The CDR3 coding sequence is TGCGCCAGCAGCCCAGGGGCACAAAGGGGTGGAACTGAAGCTTTCTTT. Protein sequence: CASSPGAQRGGTEAFF.

This clonotype came up many times. This chain joins TRBV18 and TRBJ1-5, with 8 positions matching TRBD1. The CDR3 contains 15 residues. Losses at the gene ends were 2 bases for V and 4 bases for J; bases not matched to a gene: 4. Germline V CDR1 and CDR2: KGHSH, LQKENI. The CDR3 loop is CASSPSDRDNQPQHF. CDR3 in DNA: TGTGCCAGCTCACCATCGGACAGGGATAATCAGCCCCAGCATTTT.

This clonotype was found once. The rearrangement uses TRBV7-9 and TRBJ1-1, with 8 bases fitting TRBD1. The CDR3 contains 15 residues. Per germline, CDR1 SEHNR and CDR2 FQNEAQ (reference sequence). V shed 5 bases and J 4 bases; nucleotides not matched to a gene: 9. CDR3 protein: CASSPRTGRVTEAFF. The DNA of the CDR3 is TGTGCCAGCAGCCCACGGACAGGGAGGGTCACTGAAGCTTTCTTT.

There are many counts of this clonotype. The chain recombines TRBV28 with TRBJ1-2, with D possibly being TRBD1 (6 bases). CDR3 size: 13 residues. The germline CDR1 and CDR2 sequences are MDHEN and SYDVKM. Trimming pared 2 bases from V and 2 bases from J, leaving 6 bases between. CDR3 residues: CASSLGTNYGYTF. In DNA form, the CDR3 reads TGTGCCAGCAGTTTAGGGACAAACTATGGCTACACCTTC.

This chain joins TRBV6-6 and TRBJ1-6, with D perhaps matching TRBD1 (5 bases). The CDR3 runs 16 residues. Germline V gene lookup returns CDR1 MNHNY and CDR2 SVGAGI (reference sequence). V lost 5 bases, J lost 9 bases, and 20 bases lay in between. CDR3 sequence: CASSEPTEFFPSPLHF. In DNA, the CDR3 is TGTGCCAGCAGTGAGCCGACAGAGTTCTTCCCTTCACCCCTCCACTTT.

The V gene is TRBV2, the J gene TRBJ1-1; D gene uncertain. Germline CDR1 is SNHLY and CDR2 is FYNNEI. V gave up 6 bases and J gave up 5 bases, with 7 bases separating them. The CDR3 runs to 11 residues. CDR3 sequence: CASRAETEAFF. CDR3 DNA: TGTGCCAGCAGGGCGGAGACTGAAGCTTTCTTT.

V is TRBV19 and J is TRBJ2-1; tentative D call: TRBD2 (7 bases). CDR1 LNHDA and CDR2 SQIVND come from the germline V gene (reference sequence). With 6 bases removed from V and 2 bases from J, the gap between germline ends came to 20 bases. This CDR3 contains 17 residues. CDR3 DNA sequence: TGTGCCAGTAGCACCCCACGGGCGGGGGCGGCCTACAATGAGCAGTTCTTC. Translating it yields CASSTPRAGAAYNEQFF.